This T cell receptor beta chain stems from a study of beta chain features in type 1 diabetes. Since all of the isolated RNA was reverse transcribed, expressed TCRB transcripts were what got sequenced. TCRdb's copy holds only in-frame clones and misses some; the assay was immunoSEQ multiplex PCR. The table lists 500,000 to 850,000 clones, over 12% of them singletons. Whole-study findings and limits: Shorter TCRB CDR3s, moderately but significantly so, were found in Type 1 diabetes patients in all four CD4+ subsets. For cells with high TCR expression, cDNA sequencing could yield over-representation.

The junction had 9 bases not matched to a gene; V was cut back by 5 bases and J by 5 bases. CDR3 length: 15 residues. Looked up from germline, CDR1 is SGHAT and CDR2 is FQNNGV. In its sample, this clone was seen a few times. Its target is unknown. The TCR originated in a man younger than 30 with type 1 diabetes. The chain is built from TRBV11-2 and TRBJ2-3, with 8 bases lining up with TRBD1. The sequenced sample was naive CD4+ T cells from blood. CDR3 sequence: CASSLWTGLGDTQYF. CDR3 nucleotides: TGTGCCAGCAGCCTCTGGACAGGGCTCGGAGATACGCAGTATTTT.